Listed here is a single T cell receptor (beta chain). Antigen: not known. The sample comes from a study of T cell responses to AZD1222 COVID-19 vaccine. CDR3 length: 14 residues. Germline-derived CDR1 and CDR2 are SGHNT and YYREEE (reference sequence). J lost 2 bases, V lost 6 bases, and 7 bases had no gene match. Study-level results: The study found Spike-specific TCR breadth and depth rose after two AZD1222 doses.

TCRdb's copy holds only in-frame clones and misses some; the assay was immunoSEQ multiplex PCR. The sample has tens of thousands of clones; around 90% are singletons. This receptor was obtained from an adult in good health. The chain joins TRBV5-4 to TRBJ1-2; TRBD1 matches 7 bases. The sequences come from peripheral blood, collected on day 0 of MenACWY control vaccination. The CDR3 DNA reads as TGTGCCAGCACTAATCTGACAGGGAACTATGGCTACACCTTC. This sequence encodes CASTNLTGNYGYTF.